This T cell receptor (beta chain) was recorded in a study of blood T cell repertoires in COVID-19. For the study at large: PBMCs, B-cell-depleted T cells, or T cells were the source of the cDNA or gDNA that made up the material.

CDR3 length: 15 amino acids. Per germline, CDR1 MDHEN and CDR2 SYDVKM. J lost 4 bases, V lost 7 bases, and 8 bases had no gene match. Sequenced by immunoSEQ multiplex PCR; TCRdb stores in-frame clones only, minus some. The data hold almost 200,000 clones, with roughly nine tenths observed a single time. This receptor was taken from a woman in her sixties or seventies with acute or convalescent COVID-19. V gene TRBV28 combines with J gene TRBJ2-3; 10 bases line up with TRBD2. Sequencing was carried out using peripheral blood. CDR3 coding DNA: TGTGCCAGCACCCAAGCGGGAGGGCTGGCAGATACGCAGTATTTT. Protein: CASTQAGGLADTQYF.